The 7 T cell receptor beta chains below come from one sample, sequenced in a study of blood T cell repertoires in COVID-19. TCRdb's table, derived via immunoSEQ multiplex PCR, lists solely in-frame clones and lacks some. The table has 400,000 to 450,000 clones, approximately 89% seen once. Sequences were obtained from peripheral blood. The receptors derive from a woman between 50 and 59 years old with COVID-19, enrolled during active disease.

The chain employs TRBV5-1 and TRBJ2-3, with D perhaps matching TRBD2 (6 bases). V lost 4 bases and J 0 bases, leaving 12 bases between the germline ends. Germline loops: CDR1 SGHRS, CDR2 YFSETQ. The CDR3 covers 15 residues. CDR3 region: CASSGGLGSTDTQYF. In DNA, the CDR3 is TGCGCCAGCAGCGGGGGACTGGGGAGCACAGATACGCAGTATTTT.

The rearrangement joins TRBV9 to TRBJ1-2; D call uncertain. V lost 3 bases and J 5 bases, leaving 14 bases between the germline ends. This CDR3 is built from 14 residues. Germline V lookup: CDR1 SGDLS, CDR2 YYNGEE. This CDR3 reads CASSERGSGYGYTF. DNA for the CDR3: TGTGCCAGCAGCGAGAGAGGTTCTGGGTATGGCTACACCTTC.

This CDR3 is CASSQDRGGAGNTIYF. CDR3 DNA sequence: TGCGCCAGCAGCCAAGATCGGGGGGGCGCTGGAAACACCATATATTTT. The chain joins TRBV4-1 to TRBJ1-3, with D perhaps matching TRBD1 (6 bases). The V end lost 0 bases, the J end lost 2 bases, and 11 bases lay between the germline ends. Germline CDR1 is MGHRA and CDR2 is YSYEKL. The CDR3 length is 16 residues.

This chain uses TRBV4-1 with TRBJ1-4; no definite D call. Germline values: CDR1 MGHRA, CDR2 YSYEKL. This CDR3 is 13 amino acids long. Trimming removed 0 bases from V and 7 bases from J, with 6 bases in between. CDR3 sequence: CASSQDRSEKLFF. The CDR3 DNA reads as TGCGCCAGCAGCCAAGATCGGAGTGAAAAACTGTTTTTT.

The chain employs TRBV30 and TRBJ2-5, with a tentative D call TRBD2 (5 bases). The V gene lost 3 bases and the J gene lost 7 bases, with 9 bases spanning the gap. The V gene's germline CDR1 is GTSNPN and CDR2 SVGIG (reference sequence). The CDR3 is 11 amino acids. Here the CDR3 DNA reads TGTGCCTGGAGACTAGTCGGGACCCAGTACTTC. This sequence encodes CAWRLVGTQYF.

The CDR3 sequence: CASSRRNTGAGYTF. CDR3 sequence (DNA): TGTGCCAGCAGTCGACGGAATACAGGGGCCGGCTACACCTTC. The gene calls are TRBV28 and TRBJ1-2; 7 bases align to TRBD1. The CDR3 is 14 amino acids. CDR1 MDHEN and CDR2 SYDVKM come from the germline V gene. The J segment lost 8 bases and the V segment lost 5 bases, leaving 11 bases of the junction unmatched.

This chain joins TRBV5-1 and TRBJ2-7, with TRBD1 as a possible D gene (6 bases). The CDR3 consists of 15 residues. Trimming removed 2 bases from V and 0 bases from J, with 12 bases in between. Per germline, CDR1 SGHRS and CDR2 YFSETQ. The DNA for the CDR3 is TGCGCCAGCAGCTTTGCGGACAGACGCTCCTACGAGCAGTACTTC. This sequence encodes CASSFADRRSYEQYF.